A single T cell receptor beta chain is shown here with its context. Its antigen remains unknown. Healthy Caucasians from Russia aged about 6 to 100 served as donors. These data originate in a study of blood T cells in healthy people across ages. Overall study findings and caveats: More naive CD4+ cells and higher diversity were found in long-lived than in aged donors. The study regarded diversity estimates from one million T cells as underestimates.

With a J-beta primer mix and a sample-barcoded 5' primer, a second PCR ran 7 to 11 cycles. Researchers report that each sample yielded at least 2.5 million CDR3-containing paired-end reads. TCRdb processed the 5' RACE reads anew with MiXCR; each CDR3 protein has one entry. The sample has around 2 million distinct CDR3 sequences, roughly two fifths seen once. Sequenced: blood. The receptor comes from a human donor in good health.

The CDR3 reads CSVDFEEDYGYTF. The CDR3 region has the DNA TGCAGCGTTGACTTTGAGGAGGACTATGGCTACACCTTC. This chain links TRBV29-1 with TRBJ1-2; D is unclear. Trimming took 3 bases from V and 3 from J, leaving 11 bases between them. Germline loops: CDR1 SQVTM, CDR2 ANQGSEA. The CDR3 spans 13 residues.